The 30 T cell receptor beta chains below were found in one sample sequenced in a study of blood T cells in healthy people across ages. Primers used in a second PCR of roughly 6 to 11 cycles were a sample-barcoded 5' primer and a J-beta primer mix. MiXCR was run by TCRdb on the 5' RACE reads, yielding one entry per CDR3 protein. This table has 650,000 to 900,000 distinct CDR3 sequences, roughly 60% appearing once. Sequences were obtained from blood. The receptors stem from a man under 40 in good health.

V usage is TRBV4-2 and J usage is TRBJ1-2; 9 nucleotides line up with TRBD1. Germline V gene data show CDR1 as LGHNA and CDR2 as YNFKEQ. This CDR3 has 14 residues. Germline trimming cut 2 bases from V and 6 bases from J; bases unmatched to any gene: 4. CDR3 nucleotide sequence: TGTGCCAGCAGCCAACGGACAGGGGAAAATGGCTACACCTTC. Translated: CASSQRTGENGYTF.

The chain recombines TRBV27 with TRBJ1-2; no clear D gene. Germline V lookup: CDR1 MNHEY, CDR2 SMNVEV (reference sequence). The CDR3 has 15 residues. The ends were cut back, 4 bases at V and 8 bases at J, with 20 bases in the middle. The DNA for the CDR3 is TGTGCCAGCAGTTCACCGGGCCCTCTCGGGCGAGGCTACACCTTC. Translation: CASSSPGPLGRGYTF.

The V call is TRBV7-2, the J call TRBJ2-1; 8 nucleotides align to TRBD2. V shed 3 bases and J 2 bases; nucleotides not matched to a gene: 6. The germline gives CDR1 SGHTA, CDR2 FQGNSA. This CDR3 region has 16 residues. The CDR3 region has the DNA TGTGCCAGCAGCTTTAAAGCGGGGGCCACCTACAATGAGCAGTTCTTC. Translated: CASSFKAGATYNEQFF. The variable domain in full, completed from reference TRBV7-2 and TRBJ2-1, reads GAGVSQSPSNKVTEKGKDVELRCDPISGHTALYWYRQSLGQGLEFLIYFQGNSAPDKSGLPSDRFSAERTGGSVSTLTIQRTQQEDSAVYLCASSFKAGATYNEQFFGPGTRLTVL.

The chain joins TRBV12-3 or TRBV12-4 to TRBJ1-5; TRBD1 matches at 11 bases. The CDR3 has 17 amino acids. V was clipped by 3 bases and J by 6 bases; unmatched bases: 10. Here the CDR3 DNA reads TGTGCCAGCAGTTTTAGAGCCAGGGGACAGGGGGTTCAGCCCCAGCATTTT. It translates to CASSFRARGQGVQPQHF.

The V gene is TRBV6-2 or TRBV6-3, the J gene TRBJ1-5, with D perhaps TRBD1 (5 bases). The CDR3 loop spans 14 amino acids. CDR1 and CDR2 (germline): MNHEY, SVGEGT. Trimming took off 2 bases at V and 7 bases at J, with 12 bases between the two ends. The CDR3 nucleotides are TGTGCCAGCAGTTACGGGGGATCCGCGCAGCCCCAGCATTTT. This encodes CASSYGGSAQPQHF.

The CDR3 bases are TGTGCCATCAGGGGGCTGACTAGCGGGGAAGAGACCCAGTACTTC. Amino acid sequence: CAIRGLTSGEETQYF. The chain uses TRBV10-3 and TRBJ2-5; 11 bases match TRBD2. CDR3 length equals 15 residues. Unmatched junction bases numbered 6, after V lost 6 bases and J lost 3 bases. Germline V CDR1 and CDR2: ENHRY, SYGVKD.

This clonotype came up a few times. The chain recombines TRBV10-3 with TRBJ2-1; 8 bases agree with TRBD2. Losses at the gene ends were 3 bases for V and 6 bases for J; bases not matched to a gene: 7. CDR1 ENHRY and CDR2 SYGVKD come from the germline V gene. The CDR3 is made up of 15 amino acids. The CDR3 nucleotides read TGTGCCATCAGTGACTCTCGGGGGGGGCCCAATGAGCAGTTCTTC. Protein product: CAISDSRGGPNEQFF.

The genes are TRBV6-6 and TRBJ2-3, with D hard to call. Trimming shortened V by 5 bases and J by 6 bases, and 9 bases separated the two germline ends. This CDR3 has 12 amino acids. Germline-derived CDR1 and CDR2 are MNHNY and SVGAGI (reference sequence). The CDR3 spells CASSTLGDTQYF. For the CDR3, the DNA is TGTGCCAGCAGTACGCTCGGGGATACGCAGTATTTT.

V usage is TRBV12-3 or TRBV12-4 and J usage is TRBJ1-6; no firm D call. The CDR3 is 15 amino acids. Between the trimmed V and J ends, which lost 3 bases and 2 bases, there was a span of 8 bases. CDR3 protein: CASSFSGPYNSPLHF. The CDR3 nucleotides are TGTGCCAGCAGTTTTTCCGGACCCTATAATTCACCCCTCCACTTT.

The chain has TRBV27 and TRBJ2-2; tentatively, D is TRBD2 (6 bases). V was trimmed by 5 bases and J by 5 bases, leaving 21 bases between them. CDR3 size: 17 residues. Germline V gene lookup returns CDR1 MNHEY and CDR2 SMNVEV (reference sequence). The CDR3 sequence is CASSLDIWGGTTGELFF. The CDR3 DNA reads as TGTGCCAGCAGTCTAGATATCTGGGGAGGTACTACCGGGGAGCTGTTTTTT.

The J gene is TRBJ2-7, the V gene TRBV20-1; 9 bases are shared with TRBD2. Germline-derived CDR1 and CDR2 are DFQATT and SNEGSKA (reference sequence). This CDR3 region has 14 residues. V lost 3 bases to trimming and J lost 1 base; unmatched junction nucleotides: 4. CDR3 sequence: CSARASGMSYEQYF. CDR3 in DNA: TGCAGTGCTAGGGCTAGCGGGATGTCCTACGAGCAGTACTTC.

The chain uses TRBV20-1 and TRBJ1-2; D remains ambiguous. V lost 1 base, J lost 3 bases, and 6 bases lay in between. Germline V lookup: CDR1 DFQATT, CDR2 SNEGSKA (reference sequence). This CDR3 has 12 residues. This CDR3 is CSARAADYGYTF. The DNA for the CDR3 is TGCAGTGCTAGAGCGGCGGACTATGGCTACACCTTC.

This clonotype was seen only a few times. The J gene is TRBJ2-1, the V gene TRBV25-1; D unresolved. Germline V gene data show CDR1 as MGHDK and CDR2 as SYGVNS. This CDR3 has 13 amino acids. V lost 4 bases to trimming and J lost 2 bases, with 6 bases between them. The CDR3 region is CASSVDTYNEQFF. The CDR3 coding sequence is TGTGCCAGCAGTGTCGACACCTACAATGAGCAGTTCTTC.

The chain carries TRBV5-1 and TRBJ2-6; TRBD1 matches 10 bases. The CDR3 sequence is 19 residues long. Per germline, CDR1 SGHRS and CDR2 YFSETQ. V was pared by 4 bases and J by 0 bases, with 10 bases of the junction left unmatched. CDR3: CASSTNRDRGNSGANVLTF. CDR3 in DNA: TGCGCCAGCAGCACAAACCGGGACAGGGGTAACTCTGGGGCCAACGTCCTGACTTTC.

The chain employs TRBV14 and TRBJ2-1, with D tentatively TRBD2 (5 bases). Germline loops: CDR1 SGHDN, CDR2 FVKESK. The ends were cut back, 10 bases at V and 3 bases at J, with 19 bases in the middle. CDR3 length: 15 amino acids. CDR3 protein: CATLPAGIYYNEQFF. CDR3 DNA: TGTGCCACCCTACCAGCCGGGATCTACTACAATGAGCAGTTCTTC. The variable domain in full, completed from reference TRBV14 and TRBJ2-1, reads EAGVTQFPSHSVIEKGQTVTLRCDPISGHDNLYWYRRVMGKEIKFLLHFVKESKQDESGMPNNRFLAERTGGTYSTLKVQPAELEDSGVYFCATLPAGIYYNEQFFGPGTRLTVL.

The J gene is TRBJ1-2, the V gene TRBV13; D gene uncertain. Germline V gene sequence: CDR1 PRHDT, CDR2 FYEKMQ (reference sequence). The CDR3 has 15 amino acids. V was cut by 7 bases and J by 8 bases, with 23 bases left in between. The CDR3 sequence is CASNLPADRTRGYTF. The DNA of the CDR3 is TGTGCCAGCAATTTGCCCGCCGACCGAACGAGGGGCTACACCTTC. Filled out from reference TRBV13 and TRBJ1-2, the complete variable domain reads AAGVIQSPRHLIKEKRETATLKCYPIPRHDTVYWYQQGPGQDPQFLISFYEKMQSDKGSIPDRFSAQQFSDYHSELNMSSLELGDSALYFCASNLPADRTRGYTFGSGTRLTVV.

V and J are TRBV7-9 and TRBJ1-4; unclear D gene. Germline loops: CDR1 SEHNR, CDR2 FQNEAQ (reference sequence). Between the trimmed V and J ends, which lost 4 bases and 3 bases, there was a span of 9 bases. The CDR3 is made up of 14 amino acids. The CDR3 nucleotides read TGTGCCAGCAGCTCAACAGCGGCTAATGAAAAACTGTTTTTT. It yields the protein CASSSTAANEKLFF.

The chain employs TRBV9 and TRBJ1-4; TRBD1 agrees at 11 bases. V was clipped by 5 bases and J by 7 bases; unmatched bases: 7. CDR1 and CDR2 (germline): SGDLS, YYNGEE. The CDR3 is 15 residues long. The CDR3 sequence: CASRPGQGAGEKLFF. Here the CDR3 DNA reads TGTGCCAGCAGACCTGGACAGGGGGCGGGTGAAAAACTGTTTTTT.

In this sample, this clonotype turned up once. A junction boundary mismatches the germline segment, possibly from a read error. This chain joins TRBV10-3 and TRBJ2-1, with 14 bases matching TRBD2. The germline V gene encodes CDR1 ENHRY and CDR2 SYGVKD. The CDR3 has 15 amino acids. The CDR3 loop reads CANSEGLAGDNEQFF. The CDR3 DNA sequence: TGTGCCAACAGTGAGGGACTAGCGGGGGACAATGAGCAGTTCTTC.

V gene TRBV27 combines with J gene TRBJ2-5; the D gene is possibly TRBD1 (6 bases). The J call could be wrong; TRBJ2-7 is a better fit for the DNA end. Per germline, CDR1 MNHEY and CDR2 SMNVEV (reference sequence). This CDR3 has 16 amino acids. The CDR3 DNA reads TGTGCCAGCAGTTTATCGGGGCAGGGGTTAGGGTACGAGCAGTACTTC. Its protein product is CASSLSGQGLGYEQYF.

This chain connects TRBV5-4 to TRBJ2-7; D is unresolved. Germline lookup yields CDR1 SGHNT and CDR2 YYREEE (reference sequence). The CDR3 has 15 amino acids. The V and J ends lost 3 bases and 2 bases respectively, with 15 bases between them. The chain's CDR3 is CASSSGPNEPYEQYF. For the CDR3, the DNA is TGTGCCAGCAGCTCTGGGCCCAATGAGCCCTACGAGCAGTACTTC. The whole variable domain, filled in from reference TRBV5-4 and TRBJ2-7, reads ETGVTQSPTHLIKTRGQQVTLRCSSQSGHNTVSWYQQALGQGPQFIFQYYREEENGRGNFPPRFSGLQFPNYSSELNVNALELDDSALYLCASSSGPNEPYEQYFGPGTRLTVT.

This clonotype was seen only a few times. J is TRBJ2-1 and V is TRBV7-9; perhaps TRBD1 as D (6 bases). The CDR3 extends over 19 amino acids. Germline CDR1 is SEHNR and CDR2 is FQNEAQ (reference sequence). V lost 5 bases and J 1 base, leaving 24 bases between the germline ends. Here the CDR3 DNA reads TGTGCCAGCAGCCCGCTACCCCCTAAGGACAGTCCATCCTACAATGAGCAGTTCTTC. Protein sequence: CASSPLPPKDSPSYNEQFF.

This clonotype was observed a single time. The chain combines TRBV3-1 with TRBJ2-6, with TRBD1 identical over 8 bases. The CDR3 consists of 17 residues. Germline V gives CDR1 LGHDT, CDR2 YNNKEL (reference sequence). The V gene end was trimmed by 6 bases and the J gene end by 0 bases; junction bases not matched to a gene: 7. The CDR3 protein is CASSPTGAFSGANVLTF. CDR3 bases: TGTGCCAGCAGTCCGACAGGGGCCTTCTCTGGGGCCAACGTCCTGACTTTC.

This clonotype has just a few counts. This sequence joins TRBV5-1 and TRBJ2-5; D ambiguous. The tail of the sequence fits TRBJ2-7 better, so the J call may be wrong. Looked up from germline, CDR1 is SGHRS and CDR2 is YFSETQ. The CDR3 extends over 17 amino acids. In nucleotides, the CDR3 is TGCGCCAGCAGCTTGGGCCGGTTTACCCCTTTCGGATACGAGCAGTACTTC. Encoded protein: CASSLGRFTPFGYEQYF.

The V and J genes are TRBV6-2 or TRBV6-3 and TRBJ2-4; no definite D call. Germline assignment: CDR1 MNHEY and CDR2 SVGEGT. The V gene lost 4 bases and the J gene lost 5 bases, with 15 bases spanning the gap. The length of the CDR3 is 15 residues. CDR3 nucleotide sequence: TGTGCCAGCAGTTTTGGTCTTTTGGCCGAAAACATTCAGTACTTC. Its translation: CASSFGLLAENIQYF.

The rearrangement uses TRBV24-1 and TRBJ2-3; D ambiguous. CDR1 and CDR2 from the germline V gene are KGHDR and SFDVKD. This CDR3 contains 14 residues. Deletions cut 3 bases from V and 6 bases from J, with 12 bases between. This CDR3 reads CATSDLPPGDTQYF. CDR3 in DNA: TGTGCCACCAGTGATCTCCCTCCCGGGGATACGCAGTATTTT.

The chain combines TRBV7-2 with TRBJ1-6; TRBD1 agrees at 10 bases. The CDR3 has 16 amino acids. V lost 1 base to trimming and J lost 7 bases; unmatched junction nucleotides: 4. The germline V gene has CDR1 SGHTA and CDR2 FQGNSA. CDR3 DNA: TGTGCCAGCAGCTTAGGGGGACAGGGGATGAATTCACCCCTCCACTTT. Translation gives CASSLGGQGMNSPLHF.

This clonotype showed up just a few times. This chain connects TRBV5-1 to TRBJ2-3; TRBD1 matches at 7 bases. Germline-derived CDR1 and CDR2 are SGHRS and YFSETQ. This CDR3 contains 18 residues. V trimming: 1 base; J trimming: 6 bases; junction bases outside the gene matches: 17. The CDR3 DNA sequence: TGCGCCAGCAGCTTGAGTCAGGACCGAGAGGGGGCGCGGGATACGCAGTATTTT. Translating gives CASSLSQDREGARDTQYF.

Remarks on this clonotype: A junction boundary mismatches the germline segment, possibly from a read error. CDR3 sequence (DNA): TGTGCTAGCAGCGGACAGGGGGAAAAGTACAATGAGCAGTTCTTC. Residues: CASSGQGEKYNEQFF. The chain recombines TRBV7-7 with TRBJ2-1; 10 nucleotides line up with TRBD1. Germline-derived CDR1 and CDR2 are SSHAT and FNYEAQ (reference sequence). The CDR3 sequence is 15 residues long.

This sequence joins TRBV12-3 or TRBV12-4 and TRBJ2-7, with D uncertain. This CDR3 is built from 15 residues. V lost 3 bases and J 3 bases, leaving 15 bases between the germline ends. In DNA, the CDR3 is TGTGCCAGCAGTTTCAAAGGCCCACGGTACTACGAGCAGTACTTC. Translation: CASSFKGPRYYEQYF.